Following are 7 T cell receptor beta chains from one sample sequenced in a study of early T cells in non-severe SARS-CoV-2 infection. TCRdb passed the 5' RACE reads through MiXCR, listing each CDR3 protein once. The sample carries some 96,000 distinct CDR3 sequences, about 16% recorded once. Sequencing input: whole blood. Receptors originate from an adult who was a healthcare worker with PCR-confirmed SARS-CoV-2 infection or an uninfected control (not recorded which).

The rearrangement uses TRBV6-5 and TRBJ1-6; D might be TRBD1 (5 bases). Trimming took off 7 bases at V and 9 bases at J, with 10 bases between the two ends. The CDR3 extends over 12 amino acids. Per germline, CDR1 MNHEY and CDR2 SVGAGI. The CDR3 here is CASTGAGSPLHF. The DNA for the CDR3 is TGTGCCAGCACCGGGGCTGGTTCACCCCTCCACTTT.

V is TRBV6-2 or TRBV6-3 and J is TRBJ1-1; D remains unclear. Germline V gives CDR1 MNHEY, CDR2 SVGEGT. V was cut by 2 bases and J by 1 base, with 8 bases left in between. The CDR3 has 14 amino acids. Here the CDR3 reads CASSYGQRNTEAFF. The CDR3 bases are TGTGCCAGCAGTTACGGGCAGCGGAACACTGAAGCTTTCTTT.

The chain links TRBV7-9 to TRBJ2-2; D is undetermined. V was cut by 4 bases and J by 6 bases, with 6 bases left in between. Germline-derived CDR1 and CDR2 are SEHNR and FQNEAQ (reference sequence). The CDR3 runs 12 residues. The CDR3 loop reads CASSYPPGELFF. The CDR3 coding sequence is TGTGCCAGCAGCTACCCGCCCGGGGAGCTGTTTTTT.

The table lists this clonotype with many counts. The J gene is TRBJ2-2, the V gene TRBV28; 8 bases match TRBD2. With V trimmed by 3 bases and J by 5 bases, 5 bases remained unmatched. Germline CDR1 and CDR2: MDHEN and SYDVKM. There are 15 residues in the CDR3. The CDR3 protein is CASSFSGGPTGELFF. CDR3 coding DNA: TGTGCCAGCAGTTTTTCGGGAGGGCCGACCGGGGAGCTGTTTTTT.

This clonotype was detected only a few times. The V call is TRBV20-1, the J call TRBJ2-7; 8 bases are shared with TRBD2. Per the germline V gene, CDR1 is DFQATT and CDR2 is SNEGSKA (reference sequence). The junction had 19 bases not matched to a gene; V was cut back by 6 bases and J by 0 bases. The CDR3 extends over 18 amino acids. CDR3 sequence (DNA): TGCAGTGCCCCCGGACTAGCTCTCTTACAACGGAGCTCCTACGAGCAGTACTTC. It yields the protein CSAPGLALLQRSSYEQYF.

This chain links TRBV28 with TRBJ2-5; D may be TRBD2 (5 bases). Germline V gene sequence: CDR1 MDHEN, CDR2 SYDVKM. This CDR3 is 15 amino acids long. The ends were cut back, 6 bases at V and 5 bases at J, with 19 bases in the middle. In nucleotides, the CDR3 is TGTGCCAGCAGCTACAAGGCCGGTACGGGGGAGACCCAGTACTTC. This codes for CASSYKAGTGETQYF.

This clonotype was detected ten times or more. The chain uses TRBV6-5 and TRBJ2-3, with 9 bases that match TRBD2. V shed 11 bases and J 2 bases; nucleotides not matched to a gene: 8. The CDR3 totals 14 residues. The V gene's germline CDR1 is MNHEY and CDR2 SVGAGI. CDR3 nucleotide sequence: TGTGCCGCCAGACTAGCGGTGGACACAGATACGCAGTATTTT. The encoded protein is CAARLAVDTDTQYF.